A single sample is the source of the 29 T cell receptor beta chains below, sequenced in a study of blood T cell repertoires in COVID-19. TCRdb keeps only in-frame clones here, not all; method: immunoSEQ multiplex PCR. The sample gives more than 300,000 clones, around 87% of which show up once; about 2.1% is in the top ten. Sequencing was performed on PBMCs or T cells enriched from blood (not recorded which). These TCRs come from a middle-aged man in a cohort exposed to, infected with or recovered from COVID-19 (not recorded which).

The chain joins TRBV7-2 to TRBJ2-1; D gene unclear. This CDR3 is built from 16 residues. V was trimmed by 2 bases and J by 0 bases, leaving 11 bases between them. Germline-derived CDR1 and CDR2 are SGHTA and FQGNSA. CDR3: CASSLMLESSYNEQFF. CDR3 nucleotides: TGTGCCAGCAGCTTAATGCTTGAGAGCTCCTACAATGAGCAGTTCTTC.

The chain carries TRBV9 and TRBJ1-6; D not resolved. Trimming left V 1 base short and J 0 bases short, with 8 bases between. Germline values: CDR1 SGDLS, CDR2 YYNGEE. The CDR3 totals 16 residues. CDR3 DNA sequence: TGTGCCAGCAGCGTATTTTACTACTCCTATAATTCACCCCTCCACTTT. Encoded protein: CASSVFYYSYNSPLHF.

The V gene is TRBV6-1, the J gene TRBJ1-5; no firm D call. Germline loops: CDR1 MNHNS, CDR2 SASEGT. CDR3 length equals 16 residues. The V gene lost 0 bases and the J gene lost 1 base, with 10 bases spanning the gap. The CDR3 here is CASSEAGSTSNQPQHF. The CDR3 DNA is TGTGCCAGCAGTGAAGCCGGGTCAACGAGCAATCAGCCCCAGCATTTT.

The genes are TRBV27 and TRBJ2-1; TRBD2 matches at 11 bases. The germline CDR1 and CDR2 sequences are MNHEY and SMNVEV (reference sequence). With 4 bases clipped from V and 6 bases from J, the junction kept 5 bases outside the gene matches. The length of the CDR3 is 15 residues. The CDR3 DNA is TGTGCCAGCAGTTCCCTAGCGGGAGGTGTCAATGAGCAGTTCTTC. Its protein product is CASSSLAGGVNEQFF.

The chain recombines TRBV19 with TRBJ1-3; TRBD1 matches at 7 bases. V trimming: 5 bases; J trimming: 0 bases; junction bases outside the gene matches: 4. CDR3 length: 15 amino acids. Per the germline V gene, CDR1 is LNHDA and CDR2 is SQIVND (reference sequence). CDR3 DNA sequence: TGTGCCAGTAGTCCTGGGACAGACTCTGGAAACACCATATATTTT. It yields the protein CASSPGTDSGNTIYF.

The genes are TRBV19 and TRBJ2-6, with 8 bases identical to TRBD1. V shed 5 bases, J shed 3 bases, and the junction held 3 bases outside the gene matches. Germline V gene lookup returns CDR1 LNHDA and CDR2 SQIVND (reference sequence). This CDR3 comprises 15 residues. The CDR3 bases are TGTGCCAGTAGTCAGGGGGCTTATGGGGCCAACGTCCTGACTTTC. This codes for CASSQGAYGANVLTF.

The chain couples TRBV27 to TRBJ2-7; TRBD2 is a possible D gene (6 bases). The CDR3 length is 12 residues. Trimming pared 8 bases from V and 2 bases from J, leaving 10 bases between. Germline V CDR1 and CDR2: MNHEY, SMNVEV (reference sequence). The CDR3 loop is CASSSDAYEQYF. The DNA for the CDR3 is TGTGCCAGCTCTAGCGATGCCTACGAGCAGTACTTC.

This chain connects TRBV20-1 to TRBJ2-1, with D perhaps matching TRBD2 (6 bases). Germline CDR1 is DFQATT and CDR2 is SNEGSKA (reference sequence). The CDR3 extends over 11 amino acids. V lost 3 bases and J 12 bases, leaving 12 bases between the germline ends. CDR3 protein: CSARTRDSQFF. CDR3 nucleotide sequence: TGCAGTGCTAGGACCCGGGACTCGCAGTTCTTC.

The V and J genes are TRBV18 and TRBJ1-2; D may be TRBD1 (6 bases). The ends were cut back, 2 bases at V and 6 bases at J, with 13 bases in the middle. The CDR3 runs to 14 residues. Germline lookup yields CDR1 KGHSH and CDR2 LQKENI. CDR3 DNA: TGTGCCAGCTCACCAAGGGACACCGGGGATGGCTACACCTTC. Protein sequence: CASSPRDTGDGYTF.

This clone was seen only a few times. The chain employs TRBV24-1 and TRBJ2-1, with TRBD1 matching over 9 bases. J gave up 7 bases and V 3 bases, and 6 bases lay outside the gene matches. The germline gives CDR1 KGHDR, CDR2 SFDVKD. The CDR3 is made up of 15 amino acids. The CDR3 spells CATSDPRTGENEQFF. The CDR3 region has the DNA TGTGCCACCAGTGATCCAAGGACAGGGGAGAATGAGCAGTTCTTC.

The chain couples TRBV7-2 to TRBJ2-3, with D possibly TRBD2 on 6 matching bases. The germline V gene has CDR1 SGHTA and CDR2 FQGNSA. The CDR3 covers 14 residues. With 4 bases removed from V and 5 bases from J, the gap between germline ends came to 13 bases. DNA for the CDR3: TGTGCCAGCAGCTACCGACGGGGGTTAGATACGCAGTATTTT. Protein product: CASSYRRGLDTQYF.

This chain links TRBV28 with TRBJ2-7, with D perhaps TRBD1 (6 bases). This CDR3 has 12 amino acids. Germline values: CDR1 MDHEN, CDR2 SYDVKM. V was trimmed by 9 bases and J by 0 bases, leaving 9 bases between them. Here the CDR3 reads CASTGPSYEQYF. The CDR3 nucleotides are TGTGCCAGTACAGGGCCCTCCTACGAGCAGTACTTC.

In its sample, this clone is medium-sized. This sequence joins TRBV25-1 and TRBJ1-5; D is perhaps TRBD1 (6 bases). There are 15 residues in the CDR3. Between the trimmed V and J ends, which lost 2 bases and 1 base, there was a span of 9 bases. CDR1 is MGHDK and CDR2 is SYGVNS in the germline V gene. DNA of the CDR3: TGTGCCAGCAGTGAAGCAGGGGACAGCAATCAGCCCCAGCATTTT. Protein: CASSEAGDSNQPQHF.

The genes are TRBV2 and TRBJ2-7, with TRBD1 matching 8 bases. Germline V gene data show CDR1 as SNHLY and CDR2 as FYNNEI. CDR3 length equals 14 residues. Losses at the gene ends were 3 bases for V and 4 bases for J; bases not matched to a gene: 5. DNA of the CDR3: TGTGCCAGCAGTGACGGACAGGGTAAATACGAGCAGTACTTC. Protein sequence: CASSDGQGKYEQYF.

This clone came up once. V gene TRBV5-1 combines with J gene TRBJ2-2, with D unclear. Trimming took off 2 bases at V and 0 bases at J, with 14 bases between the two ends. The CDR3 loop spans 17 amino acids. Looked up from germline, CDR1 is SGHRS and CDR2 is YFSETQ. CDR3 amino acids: CASSLLPTTPNTGELFF. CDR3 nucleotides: TGCGCCAGCAGCTTACTTCCGACAACCCCGAACACCGGGGAGCTGTTTTTT.

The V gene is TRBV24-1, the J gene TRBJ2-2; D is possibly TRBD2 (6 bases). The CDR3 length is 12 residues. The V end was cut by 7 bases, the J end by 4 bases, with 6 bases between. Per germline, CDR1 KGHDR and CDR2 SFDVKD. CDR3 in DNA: TGTGCCACCAGGGGGGGCACCGGGGAGCTGTTTTTT. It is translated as CATRGGTGELFF.

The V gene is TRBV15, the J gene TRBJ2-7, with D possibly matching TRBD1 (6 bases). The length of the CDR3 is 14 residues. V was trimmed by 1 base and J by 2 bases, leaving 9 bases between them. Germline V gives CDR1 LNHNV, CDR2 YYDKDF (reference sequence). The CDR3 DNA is TGTGCCACCAGCAGAGTGGGGGCTCCCTACGAGCAGTACTTC. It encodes CATSRVGAPYEQYF.

This chain's CDR3 is CASRGLTGARIAFF. In DNA, the CDR3 is TGTGCCAGCAGAGGGCTGACAGGGGCGAGGATAGCTTTCTTT. The chain links TRBV11-2 to TRBJ1-1; 8 bases agree with TRBD1. Losses at the gene ends were 6 bases for V and 10 bases for J; bases not matched to a gene: 13. The CDR3 spans 14 residues. Germline values: CDR1 SGHAT, CDR2 FQNNGV.

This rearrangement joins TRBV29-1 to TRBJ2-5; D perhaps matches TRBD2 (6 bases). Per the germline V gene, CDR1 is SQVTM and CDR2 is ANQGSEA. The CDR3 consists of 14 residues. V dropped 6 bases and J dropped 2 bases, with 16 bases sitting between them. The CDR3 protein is CSVRSWGEQETQYF. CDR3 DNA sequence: TGCAGCGTCCGAAGTTGGGGGGAACAAGAGACCCAGTACTTC. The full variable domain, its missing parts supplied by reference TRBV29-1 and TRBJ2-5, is SAVISQKPSRDICQRGTSLTIQCQVDSQVTMMFWYRQQPGQSLTLIATANQGSEATYESGFVIDKFPISRPNLTFSTLTVSNMSPEDSSIYLCSVRSWGEQETQYFGPGTRLLVL.

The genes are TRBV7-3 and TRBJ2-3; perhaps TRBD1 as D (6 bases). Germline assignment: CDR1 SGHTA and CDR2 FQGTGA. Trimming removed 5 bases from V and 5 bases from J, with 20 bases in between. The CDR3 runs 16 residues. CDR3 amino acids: CASSPQGHPVGDTQYF. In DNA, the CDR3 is TGTGCCAGCAGCCCCCAGGGGCATCCCGTTGGAGATACGCAGTATTTT. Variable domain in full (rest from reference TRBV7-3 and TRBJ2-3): GAGVSQTPSNKVTEKGKYVELRCDPISGHTALYWYRQSLGQGPEFLIYFQGTGAADDSGLPNDRFFAVRPEGSVSTLKIQRTERGDSAVYLCASSPQGHPVGDTQYFGPGTRLTVL.

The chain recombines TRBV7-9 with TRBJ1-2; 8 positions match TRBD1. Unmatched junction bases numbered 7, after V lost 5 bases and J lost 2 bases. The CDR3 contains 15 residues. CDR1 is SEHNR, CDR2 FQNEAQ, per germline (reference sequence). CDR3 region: CASSVTGQENYGYTF. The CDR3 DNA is TGTGCCAGCAGCGTAACGGGACAGGAAAACTATGGCTACACCTTC.

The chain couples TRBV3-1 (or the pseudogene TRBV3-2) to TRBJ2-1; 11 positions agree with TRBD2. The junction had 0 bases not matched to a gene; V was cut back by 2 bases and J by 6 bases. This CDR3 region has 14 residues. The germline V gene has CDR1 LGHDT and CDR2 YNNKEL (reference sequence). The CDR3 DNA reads TGTGCCAGCAGCCAAACTAGCGGGAGCAATGAGCAGTTCTTC. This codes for CASSQTSGSNEQFF.

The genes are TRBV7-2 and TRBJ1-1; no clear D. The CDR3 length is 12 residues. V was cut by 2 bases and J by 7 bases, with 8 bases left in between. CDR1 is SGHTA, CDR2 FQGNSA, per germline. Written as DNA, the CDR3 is TGTGCCAGCAGCTTATATCTCGTTGAAGCTTTCTTT. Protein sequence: CASSLYLVEAFF.

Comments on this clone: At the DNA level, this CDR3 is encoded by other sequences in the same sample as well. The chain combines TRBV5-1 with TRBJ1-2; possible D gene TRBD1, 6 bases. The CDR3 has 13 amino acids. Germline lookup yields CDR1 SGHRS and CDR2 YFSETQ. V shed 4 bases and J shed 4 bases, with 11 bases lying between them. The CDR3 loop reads CASSPGQSYGYTF. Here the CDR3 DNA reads TGCGCCAGCAGCCCAGGACAGTCCTATGGCTACACCTTC.

The CDR3 loop is CASTVESGRENEQFF. The DNA for the CDR3 is TGTGCCAGCACAGTAGAAAGCGGGAGAGAGAATGAGCAGTTCTTC. The chain has TRBV2 and TRBJ2-1; 8 bases line up with TRBD2. CDR3 length equals 15 residues. Germline V gene sequence: CDR1 SNHLY, CDR2 FYNNEI. J gave up 7 bases and V 7 bases, and 12 bases lay outside the gene matches.

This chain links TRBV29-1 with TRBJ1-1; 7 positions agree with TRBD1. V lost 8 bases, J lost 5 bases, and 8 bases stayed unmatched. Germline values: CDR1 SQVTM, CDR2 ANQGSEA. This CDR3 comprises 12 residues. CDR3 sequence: CSSSQGVTEAFF. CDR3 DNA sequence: TGCAGCTCAAGTCAGGGGGTAACTGAAGCTTTCTTT.

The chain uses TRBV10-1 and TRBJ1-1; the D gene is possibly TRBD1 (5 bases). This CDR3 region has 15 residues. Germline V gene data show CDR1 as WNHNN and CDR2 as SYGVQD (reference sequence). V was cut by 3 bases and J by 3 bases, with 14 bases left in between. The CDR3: CASSDGGAGDTEAFF. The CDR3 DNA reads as TGCGCCAGCAGTGATGGAGGGGCGGGGGACACTGAAGCTTTCTTT.

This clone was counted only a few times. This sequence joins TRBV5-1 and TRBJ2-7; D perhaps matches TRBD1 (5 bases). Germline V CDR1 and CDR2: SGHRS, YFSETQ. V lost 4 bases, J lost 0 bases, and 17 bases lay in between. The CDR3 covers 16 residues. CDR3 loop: CASSADSGASSYEQYF. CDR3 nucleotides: TGCGCCAGCAGCGCCGATTCTGGGGCCAGCTCCTACGAGCAGTACTTC.

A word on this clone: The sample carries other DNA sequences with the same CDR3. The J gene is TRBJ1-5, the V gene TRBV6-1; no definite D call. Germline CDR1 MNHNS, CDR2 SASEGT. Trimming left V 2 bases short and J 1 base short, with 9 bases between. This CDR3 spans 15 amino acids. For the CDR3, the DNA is TGTGCCAGCAGTGAATCTGGAGGAAGCAATCAGCCCCAGCATTTT. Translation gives CASSESGGSNQPQHF.